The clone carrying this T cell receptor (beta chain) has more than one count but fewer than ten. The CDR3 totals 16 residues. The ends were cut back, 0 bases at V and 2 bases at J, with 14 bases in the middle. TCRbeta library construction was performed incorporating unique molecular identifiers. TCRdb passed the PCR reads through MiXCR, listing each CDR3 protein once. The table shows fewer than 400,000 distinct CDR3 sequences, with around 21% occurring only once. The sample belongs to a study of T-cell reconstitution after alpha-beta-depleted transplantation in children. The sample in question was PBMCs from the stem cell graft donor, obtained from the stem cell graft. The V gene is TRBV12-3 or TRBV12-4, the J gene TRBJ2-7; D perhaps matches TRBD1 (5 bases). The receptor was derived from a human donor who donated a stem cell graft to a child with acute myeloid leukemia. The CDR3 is CASSLALQGRPYEQYF. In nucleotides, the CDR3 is TGTGCCAGCAGTTTAGCGCTTCAGGGAAGGCCCTACGAGCAGTACTTC.